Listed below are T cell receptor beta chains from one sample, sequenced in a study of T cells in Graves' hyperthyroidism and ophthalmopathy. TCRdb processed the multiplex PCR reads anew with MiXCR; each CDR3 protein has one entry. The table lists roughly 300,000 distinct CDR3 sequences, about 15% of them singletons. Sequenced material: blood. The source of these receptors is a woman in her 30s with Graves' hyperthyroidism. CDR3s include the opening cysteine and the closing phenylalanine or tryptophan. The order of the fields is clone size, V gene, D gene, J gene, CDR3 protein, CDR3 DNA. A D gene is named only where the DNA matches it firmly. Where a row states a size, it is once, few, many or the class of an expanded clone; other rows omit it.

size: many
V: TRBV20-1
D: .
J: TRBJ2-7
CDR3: CSARGRTNEQYF
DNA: TGCAGTGCTAGAGGTCGGACTAACGAGCAGTACTTC

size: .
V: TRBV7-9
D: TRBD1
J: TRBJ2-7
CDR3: CASSLTGGLRGEQYF
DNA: TGTGCCAGCAGCTTAACAGGGGGACTCCGCGGGGAGCAGTACTTC

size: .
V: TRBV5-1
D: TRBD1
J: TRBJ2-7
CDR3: CASSPRTGTGVYEQYF
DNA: TGCGCCAGCAGCCCAAGAACCGGGACAGGGGTGTACGAGCAGTACTTC

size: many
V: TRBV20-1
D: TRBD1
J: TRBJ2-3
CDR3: CSSKTGQGYTDTQYF
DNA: TGCAGTTCAAAAACCGGACAGGGGTACACAGATACGCAGTATTTT

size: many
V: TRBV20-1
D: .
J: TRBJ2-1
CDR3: CSARMGYSYNEQFF
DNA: TGCAGTGCTAGAATGGGCTACTCCTACAATGAGCAGTTCTTC

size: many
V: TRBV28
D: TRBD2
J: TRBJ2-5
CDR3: CASSPWTSGGETQYF
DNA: TGTGCCAGCAGTCCATGGACTAGCGGTGGAGAGACCCAGTACTTC

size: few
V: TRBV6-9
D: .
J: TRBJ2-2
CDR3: CASSYEGVGSGELFF
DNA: TGTGCCAGCAGTTACGAGGGGGTTGGGTCCGGGGAGCTGTTTTTT

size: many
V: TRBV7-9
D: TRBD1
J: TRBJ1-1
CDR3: CASSTNRGRTGDAFF
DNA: TGTGCCAGCAGCACGAACAGGGGCCGTACTGGGGATGCTTTCTTT

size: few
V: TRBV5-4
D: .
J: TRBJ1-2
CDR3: CASSQRGLGYGYTF
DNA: TGTGCCAGCAGCCAGCGGGGTTTAGGCTATGGCTACACCTTC

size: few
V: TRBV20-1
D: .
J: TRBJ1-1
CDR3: CSAPPGWNTEAFF
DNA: TGCAGTGCCCCTCCTGGATGGAACACTGAAGCTTTCTTT

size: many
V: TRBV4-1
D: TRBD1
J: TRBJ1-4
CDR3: CASSQDSGGTNEKLFF
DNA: TGCGCCAGCAGCCAAGATTCAGGGGGAACTAATGAAAAACTGTTTTTT

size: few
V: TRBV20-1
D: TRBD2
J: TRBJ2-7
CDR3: CSVSRLAGELKINYEQYF
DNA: TGCAGTGTGAGTAGACTAGCGGGAGAACTCAAGATTAACTACGAGCAGTACTTC

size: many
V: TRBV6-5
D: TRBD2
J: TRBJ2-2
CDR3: CASSYPTPTSGILDTGELFF
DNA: TGTGCCAGCAGTTACCCAACGCCGACTAGCGGGATTTTAGACACCGGGGAGCTGTTTTTT

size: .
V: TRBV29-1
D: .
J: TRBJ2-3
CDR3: CSVKGRLTDTQYF
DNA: TGCAGCGTTAAGGGGAGGCTCACAGATACGCAGTATTTT

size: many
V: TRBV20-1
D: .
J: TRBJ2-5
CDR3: CSAIGGKETQYF
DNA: TGCAGTGCTATTGGGGGAAAAGAGACCCAGTACTTC

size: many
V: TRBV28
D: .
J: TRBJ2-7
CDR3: CASSRQTGTSYEQYF
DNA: TGTGCCAGCAGTCGCCAGACAGGAACTTCCTACGAGCAGTACTTC

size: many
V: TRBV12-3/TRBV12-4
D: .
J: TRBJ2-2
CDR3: CASSLTGFKAGELFF
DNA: TGTGCCAGCAGTTTGACCGGGTTCAAGGCCGGGGAGCTGTTTTTT

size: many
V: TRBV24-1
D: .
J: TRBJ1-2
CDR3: CATRGPAQGYTF
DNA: TGTGCCACCAGGGGACCGGCGCAAGGCTACACCTTC

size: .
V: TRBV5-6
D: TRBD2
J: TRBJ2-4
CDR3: CASSFRVAGGKNIQYF
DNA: TGTGCCAGCAGCTTTAGGGTCGCGGGGGGCAAAAACATTCAGTACTTC

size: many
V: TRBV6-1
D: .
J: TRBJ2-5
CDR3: CASRTSSYSRRRHPQETQYF
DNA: TGTGCCAGCAGGACCTCTTCCTACAGTAGGCGAAGGCACCCCCAAGAGACCCAGTACTTC

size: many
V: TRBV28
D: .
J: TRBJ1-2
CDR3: CASSLAGGGPYYGYTF
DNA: TGTGCCAGCAGTTTAGCCGGGGGGGGGCCCTATTATGGCTACACCTTC

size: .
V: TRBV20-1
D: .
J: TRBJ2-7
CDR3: CSARGIGTYEQYF
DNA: TGCAGTGCCCGCGGAATCGGTACCTACGAGCAGTACTTC

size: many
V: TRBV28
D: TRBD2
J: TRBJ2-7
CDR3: CASRGTSAYEQYF
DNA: TGTGCCAGCAGGGGGACTAGCGCCTACGAGCAGTACTTC

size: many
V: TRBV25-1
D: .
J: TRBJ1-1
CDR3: CASSDFLGVPRRMTEAFF
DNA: TGTGCCAGCAGTGACTTTCTGGGGGTCCCGAGACGTATGACTGAAGCTTTCTTT

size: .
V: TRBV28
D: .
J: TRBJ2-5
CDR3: CASSRPRVPGVETQYF
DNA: TGTGCCAGCAGCCGACCCCGAGTCCCGGGCGTGGAGACCCAGTACTTC

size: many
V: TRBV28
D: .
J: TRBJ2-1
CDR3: CASSFRGREQFF
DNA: TGTGCCAGCAGTTTTCGAGGGCGTGAGCAGTTCTTC

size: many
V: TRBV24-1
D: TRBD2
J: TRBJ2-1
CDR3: CATSDGRRDYKRAEQFF
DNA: TGTGCCACCAGTGATGGACGCCGGGACTATAAGAGAGCTGAGCAGTTCTTC

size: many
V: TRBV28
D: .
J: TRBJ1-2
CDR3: CASSLNAGYTF
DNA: TGTGCCAGCAGTCTAAACGCTGGCTACACCTTC

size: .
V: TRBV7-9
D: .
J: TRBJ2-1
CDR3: CASSGPTQMIYNEQFF
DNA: TGTGCCAGCAGCGGCCCAACACAGATGATCTACAATGAGCAGTTCTTC

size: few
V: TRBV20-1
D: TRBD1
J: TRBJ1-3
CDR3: CSARSPSYRGISGNTIYF
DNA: TGCAGTGCTAGATCCCCTTCATACAGGGGCATCTCTGGAAACACCATATATTTT

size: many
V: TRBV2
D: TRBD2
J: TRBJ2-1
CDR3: CASSEWASGRDNEQFF
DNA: TGTGCCAGCAGTGAATGGGCTAGCGGGAGGGACAATGAGCAGTTCTTC

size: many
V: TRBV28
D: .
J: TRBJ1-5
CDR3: CASSSDRYQPQHF
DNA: TGTGCCAGCAGTTCCGACAGATATCAGCCCCAGCATTTT

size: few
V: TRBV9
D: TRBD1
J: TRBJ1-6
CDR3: CASSGGTGTSPLHF
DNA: TGTGCCAGCAGCGGAGGGACAGGGACTTCACCCCTCCACTTT

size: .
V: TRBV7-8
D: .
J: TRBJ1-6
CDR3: CASSLAGGRADSPLHF
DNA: TGTGCCAGCAGCTTAGCTGGCGGCAGAGCGGATTCACCCCTCCACTTT

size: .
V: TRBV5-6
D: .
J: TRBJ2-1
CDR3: CASSFTHQGSYNEQFF
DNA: TGTGCCAGCAGCTTCACACACCAGGGGTCCTACAATGAGCAGTTCTTC

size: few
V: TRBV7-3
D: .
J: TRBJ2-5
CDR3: CASSSKGLETQYF
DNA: TGTGCCAGCAGCTCCAAAGGCCTGGAGACCCAGTACTTC

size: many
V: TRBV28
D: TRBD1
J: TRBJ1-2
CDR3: CASSLTIRGRGANYGYTF
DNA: TGTGCCAGCAGTCTCACTATCAGGGGGCGCGGGGCTAACTATGGCTACACCTTC

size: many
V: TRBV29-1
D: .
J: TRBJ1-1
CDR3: CSVEDGHTLGTEAFF
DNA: TGCAGCGTTGAAGATGGACATACGCTGGGCACTGAAGCTTTCTTT

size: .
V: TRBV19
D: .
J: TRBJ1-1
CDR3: CTYRRNTEAFF
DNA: TGTACCTATCGACGGAACACTGAAGCTTTCTTT

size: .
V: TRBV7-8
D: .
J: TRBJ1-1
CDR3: CASSLGGDEAFF
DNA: TGTGCCAGCAGCTTAGGCGGAGATGAAGCTTTCTTT

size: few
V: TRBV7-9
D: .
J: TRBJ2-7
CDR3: CASSPLAGYSYEQYF
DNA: TGTGCCAGCAGCCCTCTGGCGGGATACTCCTACGAGCAGTACTTC

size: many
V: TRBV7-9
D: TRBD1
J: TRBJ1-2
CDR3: CASSPGGRGQGGYGYTF
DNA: TGTGCCAGCAGCCCCGGAGGTCGTGGGCAGGGGGGCTATGGCTACACCTTC

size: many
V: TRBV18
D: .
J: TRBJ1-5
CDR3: CASSPQSGLSQPQHF
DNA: TGTGCCAGCTCACCACAGTCAGGGTTGAGTCAGCCCCAGCATTTT

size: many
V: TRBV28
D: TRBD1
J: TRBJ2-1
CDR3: CASRTGDRQFF
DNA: TGTGCCAGCAGGACAGGGGATCGGCAGTTCTTC

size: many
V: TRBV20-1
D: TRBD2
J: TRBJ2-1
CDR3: CSASGNVGTSDADEQFF
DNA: TGCAGTGCTAGTGGGAATGTCGGGACTAGCGATGCGGATGAGCAGTTCTTC

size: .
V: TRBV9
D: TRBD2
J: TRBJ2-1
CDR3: CASSSTSWNNEQFF
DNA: TGTGCCAGCAGCTCGACTAGCTGGAACAATGAGCAGTTCTTC

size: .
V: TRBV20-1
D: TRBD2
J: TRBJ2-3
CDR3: CSAPGLAGTSTDTQYF
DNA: TGCAGTGCGCCCGGACTAGCGGGGACTAGCACAGATACGCAGTATTTT

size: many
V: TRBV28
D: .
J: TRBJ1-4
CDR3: CASIGGAGEKLFF
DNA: TGTGCCAGCATCGGGGGGGCGGGTGAAAAACTGTTTTTT

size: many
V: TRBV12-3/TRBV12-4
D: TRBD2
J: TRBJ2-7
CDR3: CASSSSTGTSGSIYEQYF
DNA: TGTGCCAGCAGTTCGTCGACCGGGACTAGCGGGAGTATATACGAGCAGTACTTC

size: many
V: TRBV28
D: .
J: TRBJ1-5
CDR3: CAGGGYSNQPQHF
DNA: TGTGCCGGAGGAGGGTATAGCAATCAGCCCCAGCATTTT

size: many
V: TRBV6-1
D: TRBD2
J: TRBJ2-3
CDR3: CASTQLAGDTTDTQYF
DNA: TGTGCCAGCACCCAACTAGCGGGAGATACCACAGATACGCAGTATTTT

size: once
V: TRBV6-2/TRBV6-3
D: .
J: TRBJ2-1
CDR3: CASSQRGAPYNEQFF
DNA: TGTGCCAGCAGTCAAAGGGGGGCCCCCTACAATGAGCAGTTCTTC

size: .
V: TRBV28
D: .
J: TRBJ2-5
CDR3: CASTQTNRGETQYF
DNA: TGTGCCAGCACCCAGACCAATCGAGGAGAGACCCAGTACTTC